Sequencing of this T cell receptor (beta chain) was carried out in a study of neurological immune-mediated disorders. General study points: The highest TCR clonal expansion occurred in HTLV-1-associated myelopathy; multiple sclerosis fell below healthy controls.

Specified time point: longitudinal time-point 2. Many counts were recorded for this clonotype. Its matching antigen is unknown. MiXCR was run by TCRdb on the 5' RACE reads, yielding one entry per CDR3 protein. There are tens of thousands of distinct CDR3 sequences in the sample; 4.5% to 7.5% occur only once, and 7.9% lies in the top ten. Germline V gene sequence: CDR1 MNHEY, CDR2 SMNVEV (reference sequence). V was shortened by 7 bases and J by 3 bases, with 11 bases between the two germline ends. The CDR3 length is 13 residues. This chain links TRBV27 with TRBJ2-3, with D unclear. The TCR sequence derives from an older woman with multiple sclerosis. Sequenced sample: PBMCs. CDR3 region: CASILMGTDTQYF. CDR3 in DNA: TGTGCCAGCATTCTTATGGGGACAGATACGCAGTATTTT.